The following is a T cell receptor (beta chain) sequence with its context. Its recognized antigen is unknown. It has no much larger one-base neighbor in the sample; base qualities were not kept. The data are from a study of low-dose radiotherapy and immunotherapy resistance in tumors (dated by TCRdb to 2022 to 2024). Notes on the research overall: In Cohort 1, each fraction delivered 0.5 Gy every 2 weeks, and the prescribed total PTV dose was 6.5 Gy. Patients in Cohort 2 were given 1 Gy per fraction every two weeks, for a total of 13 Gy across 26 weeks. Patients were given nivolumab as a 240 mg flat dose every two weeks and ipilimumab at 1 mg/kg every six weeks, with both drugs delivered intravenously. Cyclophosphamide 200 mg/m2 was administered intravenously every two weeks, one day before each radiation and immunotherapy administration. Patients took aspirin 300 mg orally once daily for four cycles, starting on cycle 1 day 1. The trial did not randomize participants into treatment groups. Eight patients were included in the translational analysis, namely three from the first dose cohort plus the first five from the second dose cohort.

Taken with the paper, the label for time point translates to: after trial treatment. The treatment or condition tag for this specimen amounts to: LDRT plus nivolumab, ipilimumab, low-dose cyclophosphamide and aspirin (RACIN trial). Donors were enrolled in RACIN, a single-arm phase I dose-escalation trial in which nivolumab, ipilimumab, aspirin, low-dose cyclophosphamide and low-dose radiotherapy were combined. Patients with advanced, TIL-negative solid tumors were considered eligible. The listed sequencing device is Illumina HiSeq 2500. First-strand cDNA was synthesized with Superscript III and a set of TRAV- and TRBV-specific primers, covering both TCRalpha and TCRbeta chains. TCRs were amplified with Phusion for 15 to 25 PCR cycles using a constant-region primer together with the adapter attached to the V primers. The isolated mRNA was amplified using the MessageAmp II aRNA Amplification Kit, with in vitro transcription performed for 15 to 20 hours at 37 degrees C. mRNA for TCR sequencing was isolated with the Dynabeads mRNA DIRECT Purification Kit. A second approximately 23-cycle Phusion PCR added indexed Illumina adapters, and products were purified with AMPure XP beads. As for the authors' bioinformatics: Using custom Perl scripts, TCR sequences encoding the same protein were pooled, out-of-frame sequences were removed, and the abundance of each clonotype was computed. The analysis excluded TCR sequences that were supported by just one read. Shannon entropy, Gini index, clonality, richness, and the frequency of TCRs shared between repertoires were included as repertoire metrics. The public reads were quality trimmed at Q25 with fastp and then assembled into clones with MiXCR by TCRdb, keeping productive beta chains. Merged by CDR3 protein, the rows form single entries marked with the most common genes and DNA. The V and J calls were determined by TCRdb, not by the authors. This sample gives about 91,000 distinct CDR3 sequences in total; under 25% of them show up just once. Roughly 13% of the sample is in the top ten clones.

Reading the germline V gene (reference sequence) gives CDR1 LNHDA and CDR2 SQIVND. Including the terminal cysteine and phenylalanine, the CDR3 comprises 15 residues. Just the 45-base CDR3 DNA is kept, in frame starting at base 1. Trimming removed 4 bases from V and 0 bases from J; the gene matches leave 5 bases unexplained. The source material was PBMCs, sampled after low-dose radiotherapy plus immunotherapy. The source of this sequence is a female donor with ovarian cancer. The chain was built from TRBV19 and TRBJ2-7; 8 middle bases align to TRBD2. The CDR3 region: CASSTSGLSSYEQYF. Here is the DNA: TGTGCCAGTAGTACTAGCGGGCTGTCCTCCTACGAGCAGTACTTC.